This T cell receptor beta chain was observed in a study of blood T cell repertoires in COVID-19. Trimming cost V 8 bases and J 1 base; bases outside gene matches: 11. The CDR3 contains 16 residues. Germline V gives CDR1 SGHTA, CDR2 FQGNSA. Measured with immunoSEQ multiplex PCR; TCRdb has only the in-frame clones, and not every one. The sample lists some 250,000 clones, approximately 91% occurring once. The sequence was obtained from a woman in her 30s with acute or convalescent COVID-19. The sequenced sample consisted of peripheral blood. The chain has TRBV7-2 and TRBJ2-1; 7 positions match TRBD2. The CDR3 nucleotides are TGTGCCAGCGGGCCACGTGGCGGGAGTTCCTACAATGAGCAGTTCTTC. Amino acids: CASGPRGGSSYNEQFF.